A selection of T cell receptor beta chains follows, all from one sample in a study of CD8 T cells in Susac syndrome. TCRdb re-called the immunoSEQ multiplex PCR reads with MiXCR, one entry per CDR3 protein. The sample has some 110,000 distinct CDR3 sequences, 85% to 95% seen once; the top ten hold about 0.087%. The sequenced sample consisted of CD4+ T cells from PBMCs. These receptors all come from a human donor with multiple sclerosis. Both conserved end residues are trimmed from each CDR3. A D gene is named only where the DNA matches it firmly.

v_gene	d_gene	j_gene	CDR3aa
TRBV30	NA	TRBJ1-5	AWSLDGLNQPQH
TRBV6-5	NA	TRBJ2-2	ASRQSPITGELF
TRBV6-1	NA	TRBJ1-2	ASSDSPGTGYT
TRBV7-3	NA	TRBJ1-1	ASSLRLGEYTEAF
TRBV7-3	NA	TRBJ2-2	ASSLGSFGGTGELF
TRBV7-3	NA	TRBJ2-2	ASSRTREAGELF
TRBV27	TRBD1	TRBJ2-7	ASSLWTGGESYEQY
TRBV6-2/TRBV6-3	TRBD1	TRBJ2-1	ASSYYGTGVLNEQF
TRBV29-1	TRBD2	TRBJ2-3	SARLAHSSDTQY
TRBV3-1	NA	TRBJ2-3	ASSSDSSTDTQY
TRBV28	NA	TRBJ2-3	ASSLIQISSNTDTQY
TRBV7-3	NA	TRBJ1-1	ASSLDGTEAF
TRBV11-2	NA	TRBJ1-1	ASSPGHANTEAF
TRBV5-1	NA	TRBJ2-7	ASSLAGHSYEQY
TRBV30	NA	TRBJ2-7	AWSFDFSSTYEQY
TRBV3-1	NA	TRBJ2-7	ASSQGYFSHEQY
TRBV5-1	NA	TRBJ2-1	ASSLALGNRKNEQF
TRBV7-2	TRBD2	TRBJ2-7	ASSLTSGGPTEQY
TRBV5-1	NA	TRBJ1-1	ASTVDAGGSTEAF
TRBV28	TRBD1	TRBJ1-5	AGSGQFNQPQH
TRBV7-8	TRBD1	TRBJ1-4	ASSSRPRDRSATNEKLF
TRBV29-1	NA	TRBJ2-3	SADRDTLPSTDTQY
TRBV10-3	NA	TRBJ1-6	AISESGRLNSPLH
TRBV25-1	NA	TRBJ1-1	ASSGMGERKNTEAF
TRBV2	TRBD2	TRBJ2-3	ASSELGGGARDTQY
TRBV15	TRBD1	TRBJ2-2	ATIAGTGSTGELF
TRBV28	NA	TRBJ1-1	ASSFGRMNTEAF
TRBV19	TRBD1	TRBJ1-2	ASSGTQGAFGYT
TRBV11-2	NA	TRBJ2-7	ASSLDFFSYEQY